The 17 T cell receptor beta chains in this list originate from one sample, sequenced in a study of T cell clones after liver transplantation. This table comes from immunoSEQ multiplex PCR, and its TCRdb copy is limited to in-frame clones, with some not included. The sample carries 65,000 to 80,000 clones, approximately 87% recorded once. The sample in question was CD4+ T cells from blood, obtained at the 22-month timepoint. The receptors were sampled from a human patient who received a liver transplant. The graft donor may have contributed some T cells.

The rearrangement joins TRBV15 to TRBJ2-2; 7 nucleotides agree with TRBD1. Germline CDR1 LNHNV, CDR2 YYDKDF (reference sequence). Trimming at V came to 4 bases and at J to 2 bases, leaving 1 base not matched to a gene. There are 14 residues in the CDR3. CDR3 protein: CATSNRGNTGELFF. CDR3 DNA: TGTGCCACCAGCAACAGGGGCAACACCGGGGAGCTGTTTTTT.

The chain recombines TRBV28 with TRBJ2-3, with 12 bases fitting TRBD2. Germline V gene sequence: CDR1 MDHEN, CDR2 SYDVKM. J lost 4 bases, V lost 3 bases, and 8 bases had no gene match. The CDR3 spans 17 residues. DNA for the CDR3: TGTGCCAGCAGTTTGCCTAGCGGGAGGGGAGTGGCAGATACGCAGTATTTT. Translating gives CASSLPSGRGVADTQYF. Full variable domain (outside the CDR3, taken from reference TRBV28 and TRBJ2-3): DVKVTQSSRYLVKRTGEKVFLECVQDMDHENMFWYRQDPGLGLRLIYFSYDVKMKEKGDIPEGYSVSREKKERFSLILESASTNQTSMYLCASSLPSGRGVADTQYFGPGTRLTVL.

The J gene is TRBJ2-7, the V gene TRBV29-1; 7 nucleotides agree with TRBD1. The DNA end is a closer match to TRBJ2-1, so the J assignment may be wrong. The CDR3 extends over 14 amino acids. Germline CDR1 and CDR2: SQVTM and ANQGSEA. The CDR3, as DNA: TGCAGCTCCTTGACAGGGAGCTCCTACAATGAGCAGTTCTTC. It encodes CSSLTGSSYNEQFF.

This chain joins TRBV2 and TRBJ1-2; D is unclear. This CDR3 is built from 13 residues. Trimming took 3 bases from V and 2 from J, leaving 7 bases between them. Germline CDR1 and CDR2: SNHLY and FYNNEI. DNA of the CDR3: TGTGCCAGCAGTGAGGGCAGCAACTATGGCTACACCTTC. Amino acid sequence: CASSEGSNYGYTF.

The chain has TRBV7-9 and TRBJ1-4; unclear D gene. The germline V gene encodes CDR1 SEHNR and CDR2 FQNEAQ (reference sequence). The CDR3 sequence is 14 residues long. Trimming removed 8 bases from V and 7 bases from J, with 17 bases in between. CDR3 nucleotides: TGTGCCAGCGTTTTGACCCAGAGAGGTGAAAAACTGTTTTTT. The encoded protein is CASVLTQRGEKLFF.

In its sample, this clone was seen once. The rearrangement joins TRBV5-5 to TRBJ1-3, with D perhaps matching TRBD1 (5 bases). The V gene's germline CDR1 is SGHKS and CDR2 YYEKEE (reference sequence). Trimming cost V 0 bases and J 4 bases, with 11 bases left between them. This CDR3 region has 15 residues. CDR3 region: CASSLGGASGNTIYF. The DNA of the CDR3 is TGTGCCAGCAGCTTGGGTGGGGCGTCAGGAAACACCATATATTTT. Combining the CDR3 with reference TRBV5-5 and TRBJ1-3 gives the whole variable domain DAGVTQSPTHLIKTRGQQVTLRCSPISGHKSVSWYQQVLGQGPQFIFQYYEKEERGRGNFPDRFSARQFPNYSSELNVNALLLGDSALYLCASSLGGASGNTIYFGEGSWLTVV.

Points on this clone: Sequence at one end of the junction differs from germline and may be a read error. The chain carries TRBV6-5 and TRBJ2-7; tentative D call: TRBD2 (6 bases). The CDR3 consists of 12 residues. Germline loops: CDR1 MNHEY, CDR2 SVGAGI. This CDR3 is CASSYTLGTAAF. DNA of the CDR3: TGTGCCAGCAGTTACACTTTGGGGACTGCGGCATTC.

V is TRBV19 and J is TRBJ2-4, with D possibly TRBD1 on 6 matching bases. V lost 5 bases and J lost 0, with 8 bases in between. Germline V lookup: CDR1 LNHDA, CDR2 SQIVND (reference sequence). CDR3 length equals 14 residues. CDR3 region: CASSGTKAKNIQYF. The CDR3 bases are TGTGCCAGTAGTGGGACAAAAGCCAAAAACATTCAGTACTTC.

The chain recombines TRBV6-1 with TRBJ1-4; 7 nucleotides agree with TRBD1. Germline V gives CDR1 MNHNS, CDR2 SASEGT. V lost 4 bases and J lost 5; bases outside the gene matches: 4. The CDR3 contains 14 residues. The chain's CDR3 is CASSVQQGNEKLFF. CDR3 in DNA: TGTGCCAGCAGTGTTCAACAGGGGAATGAAAAACTGTTTTTT.

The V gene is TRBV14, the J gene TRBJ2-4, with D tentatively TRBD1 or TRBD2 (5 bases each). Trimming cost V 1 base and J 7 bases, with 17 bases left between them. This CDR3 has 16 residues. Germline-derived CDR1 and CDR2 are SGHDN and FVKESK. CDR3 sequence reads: CASSQGGRGAWNIQYF. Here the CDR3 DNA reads TGTGCCAGCAGCCAAGGGGGGAGAGGGGCTTGGAACATTCAGTACTTC.

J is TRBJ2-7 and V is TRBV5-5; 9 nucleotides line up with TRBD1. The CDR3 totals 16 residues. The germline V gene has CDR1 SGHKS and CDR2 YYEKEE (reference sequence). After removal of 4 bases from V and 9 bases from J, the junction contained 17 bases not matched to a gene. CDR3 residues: CASSPLNGQGFSGQYF. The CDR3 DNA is TGTGCCAGCAGCCCACTCAACGGACAGGGGTTTTCAGGGCAGTACTTC.

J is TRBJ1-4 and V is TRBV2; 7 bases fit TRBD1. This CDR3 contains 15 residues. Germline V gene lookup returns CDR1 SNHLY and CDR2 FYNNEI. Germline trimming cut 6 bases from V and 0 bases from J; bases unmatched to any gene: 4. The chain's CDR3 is CASRGTASTNEKLFF. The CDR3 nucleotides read TGTGCCAGCAGAGGGACAGCATCAACTAATGAAAAACTGTTTTTT.

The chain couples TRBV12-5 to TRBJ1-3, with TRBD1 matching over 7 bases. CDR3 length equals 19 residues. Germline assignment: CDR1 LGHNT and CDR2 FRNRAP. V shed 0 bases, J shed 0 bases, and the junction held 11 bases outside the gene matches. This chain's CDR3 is CASGLVLLQGRSSGNTIYF. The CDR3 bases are TGTGCTAGTGGTTTGGTCCTACTACAGGGGCGAAGCTCTGGAAACACCATATATTTT.

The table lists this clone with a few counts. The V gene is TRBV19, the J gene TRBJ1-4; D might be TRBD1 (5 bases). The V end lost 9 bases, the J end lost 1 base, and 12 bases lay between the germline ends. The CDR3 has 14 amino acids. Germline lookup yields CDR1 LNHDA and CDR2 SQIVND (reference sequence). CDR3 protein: CASRVRGTNEKLFF. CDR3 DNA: TGTGCCAGCCGAGTAAGGGGAACTAATGAAAAACTGTTTTTT.

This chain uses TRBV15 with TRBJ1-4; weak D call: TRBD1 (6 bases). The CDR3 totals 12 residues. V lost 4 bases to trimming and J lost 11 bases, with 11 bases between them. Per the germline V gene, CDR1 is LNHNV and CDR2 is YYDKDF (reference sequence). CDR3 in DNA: TGTGCCACCAGCATCGGACAGCCGAAACTGTTTTTT. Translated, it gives CATSIGQPKLFF.

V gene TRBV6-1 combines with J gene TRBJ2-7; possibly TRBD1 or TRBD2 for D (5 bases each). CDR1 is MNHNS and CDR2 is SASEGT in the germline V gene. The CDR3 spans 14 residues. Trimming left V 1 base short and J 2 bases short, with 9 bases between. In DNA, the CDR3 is TGTGCCAGCAGTGAAGAGGGACCCACCTACGAGCAGTACTTC. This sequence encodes CASSEEGPTYEQYF.

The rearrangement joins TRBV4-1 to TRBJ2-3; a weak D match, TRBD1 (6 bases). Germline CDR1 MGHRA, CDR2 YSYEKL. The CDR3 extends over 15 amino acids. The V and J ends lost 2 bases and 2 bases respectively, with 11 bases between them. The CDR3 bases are TGCGCCAGCAGCCAAACCGGGACACCCACAGATACGCAGTATTTT. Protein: CASSQTGTPTDTQYF.